What follows is one T cell receptor (beta chain) and its context. Its antigen is as yet unknown. This sample was included in a study of OX40 agonist ivuxolimab in advanced cancers. In the study overall: Three partial responders included one hepatocellular carcinoma patient and two cutaneous melanoma patients.

Libraries were prepared by immunoSEQ multiplex PCR; TCRdb keeps only in-frame clonotypes and omits some of them. The sample shows 100,000 to 110,000 clones, around 93% of them seen only once. Exclusion of a patient followed from autoimmune disease history or systemic immunosuppression. Notes on the study in general: Also present in some nonresponders was a low level of normalized T-cell clonal expansion. On average, CD8+ T cells had more expanded clones than CD4+.

The receptor was isolated from an adult with an advanced solid tumor such as melanoma, head and neck, liver or kidney cancer. The sequences come from CD4+ or CD8+ T cells sorted from blood, collected in a trial of the OX40 agonist ivuxolimab.

In nucleotides, the CDR3 is TGTGCCAGCAGCCCACGCCACCCCGCCAACAGTGAGCAGTTCTTC. This gives the protein CASSPRHPANSEQFF. The chain recombines TRBV13 with TRBJ2-1; the D is unclear. The CDR3 extends over 15 amino acids. V dropped 5 bases and J dropped 9 bases, with 20 bases sitting between them. Per germline, CDR1 PRHDT and CDR2 FYEKMQ (reference sequence).